The source of this TCR beta chain is a study of cytomegalovirus exposure and HLA in healthy donors. The donors were part of the approximately 120-subject validation cohort, which stood apart from the approximately 630-subject first cohort. Comments on this clone: The antigen remains undetermined.

Some clones are missing from TCRdb's copy, which holds only in-frame ones; the method was immunoSEQ multiplex PCR. Here the sample spans over 200,000 clones, 88% being singletons. The trim removed 4 bases at V and 3 bases at J, leaving 8 bases unmatched. CDR1 is MDHEN, CDR2 SYDVKM, per germline. The CDR3 loop spans 15 amino acids. Study-level points and caveats: Some public TCRs appeared in many individuals, while most sequences were rare. It was around 160 TCR beta chains that were listed as cytomegalovirus-associated.

The chain is built from TRBV28 and TRBJ2-7; TRBD1 matches at 8 bases. The TCR comes from a woman between 18 and 29 years old in good health and CMV-seronegative. Sequencing used PBMCs. The CDR3 loop is CASSSPTGDGYEQYF. CDR3 bases: TGTGCCAGCAGTTCGCCGACAGGGGACGGCTACGAGCAGTACTTC.